These 17 T cell receptor beta chains were all obtained from the same sample, sequenced in a study of blood T cell repertoires in COVID-19. Using immunoSEQ multiplex PCR, the repertoire was profiled, and TCRdb retains in-frame clones only, with some absent. The repertoire includes 120,000 to 150,000 clones, more than 75% of them detected once, and approximately 9% sits in the top ten. The sequenced sample consisted of peripheral blood. The receptors come from a woman between 50 and 59 years old with active or convalescent COVID-19.

The genes are TRBV7-3 and TRBJ1-4; D unresolved. From germline, CDR1 is SGHTA and CDR2 FQGTGA. This CDR3 is built from 14 residues. Trimming pared 5 bases from V and 3 bases from J, leaving 10 bases between. The CDR3 DNA follows: TGTGCCAGCAGCCCTTCTTCGGCTAATGAAAAACTGTTTTTT. Translated: CASSPSSANEKLFF.

The chain joins TRBV5-4 to TRBJ2-7, with 7 bases lining up with TRBD1. The ends lost 4 bases at V and 3 bases at J; junction bases unmatched: 4. CDR1 is SGHNT, CDR2 YYREEE, per germline (reference sequence). This CDR3 spans 13 amino acids. CDR3 protein: CASSERDSYEQYF. In DNA, the CDR3 is TGTGCCAGCAGCGAGAGGGACAGCTACGAGCAGTACTTC. The full variable domain, rest sourced from reference TRBV5-4 and TRBJ2-7, is ETGVTQSPTHLIKTRGQQVTLRCSSQSGHNTVSWYQQALGQGPQFIFQYYREEENGRGNFPPRFSGLQFPNYSSELNVNALELDDSALYLCASSERDSYEQYFGPGTRLTVT.

This clone was seen once. This sequence joins TRBV30 and TRBJ1-4; D gene ambiguous. The length of the CDR3 is 13 residues. Trimming stripped 3 bases from V and 4 bases from J, with 9 bases between. Germline V gene data show CDR1 as GTSNPN and CDR2 as SVGIG (reference sequence). The CDR3 loop reads CAWRPQSNEKLFF. CDR3 nucleotides: TGTGCCTGGAGACCACAGAGTAATGAAAAACTGTTTTTT.

This chain joins TRBV29-1 and TRBJ2-1, with TRBD1 matching 9 bases. There are 14 residues in the CDR3. Germline V gene data show CDR1 as SQVTM and CDR2 as ANQGSEA. Trimming at V came to 7 bases and at J to 4 bases, leaving 8 bases not matched to a gene. The CDR3 nucleotides are TGCAGCGGGACGGGACAGGGCCTTTACAATGAGCAGTTCTTC. Its translation is CSGTGQGLYNEQFF.

The V and J genes are TRBV29-1 and TRBJ2-5; tentatively, D is TRBD1 (5 bases). Trimming removed 6 bases from V and 4 bases from J, with 15 bases in between. This CDR3 has 13 amino acids. Germline V gene lookup returns CDR1 SQVTM and CDR2 ANQGSEA. CDR3 bases: TGCAGCGTCGCGACAGCTAGTTCAGAGACCCAGTACTTC. This sequence encodes CSVATASSETQYF. The full variable domain, with the rest looked up from reference TRBV29-1 and TRBJ2-5, is SAVISQKPSRDICQRGTSLTIQCQVDSQVTMMFWYRQQPGQSLTLIATANQGSEATYESGFVIDKFPISRPNLTFSTLTVSNMSPEDSSIYLCSVATASSETQYFGPGTRLLVL.

The chain recombines TRBV28 with TRBJ1-2, with TRBD1 matching over 10 bases. With 5 bases clipped from V and 5 bases from J, the junction kept 8 bases outside the gene matches. The CDR3 totals 15 residues. The germline V gene has CDR1 MDHEN and CDR2 SYDVKM. CDR3: CASSTLRQGAYGYTF. Here the CDR3 DNA reads TGTGCCAGCAGTACTTTAAGACAGGGGGCTTATGGCTACACCTTC.

The chain has TRBV11-2 and TRBJ2-5, with D perhaps TRBD2 (5 bases). Germline values: CDR1 SGHAT, CDR2 FQNNGV. V was shortened by 1 base and J by 5 bases, with 11 bases between the two germline ends. CDR3 length equals 14 residues. The CDR3, as DNA: TGTGCCAGCAGCTTAGCTACCCCGGGGGAGACCCAGTACTTC. Protein: CASSLATPGETQYF.

The V gene is TRBV4-2, the J gene TRBJ2-4; D is unresolved. In germline, CDR1 is LGHNA, CDR2 YNFKEQ. The CDR3 extends over 14 amino acids. V was shortened by 0 bases and J by 6 bases, with 9 bases between the two germline ends. The CDR3 spells CASSQEIVRNIQYF. As DNA, the CDR3 is TGTGCCAGCAGCCAAGAGATCGTGAGAAACATTCAGTACTTC.

This chain links TRBV14 with TRBJ1-1; D unresolved. Trimming took off 0 bases at V and 7 bases at J, with 9 bases between the two ends. In germline, CDR1 is SGHDN, CDR2 FVKESK. The CDR3 is 13 residues long. The CDR3 sequence is CASSQELFGEAFF. Here the CDR3 DNA reads TGTGCCAGCAGCCAAGAGCTGTTCGGTGAAGCTTTCTTT. The full variable domain, in which reference TRBV14 and TRBJ1-1 provide the parts outside the CDR3, is EAGVTQFPSHSVIEKGQTVTLRCDPISGHDNLYWYRRVMGKEIKFLLHFVKESKQDESGMPNNRFLAERTGGTYSTLKVQPAELEDSGVYFCASSQELFGEAFFGQGTRLTVV.

The chain carries TRBV27 and TRBJ2-2; 10 bases line up with TRBD1. The CDR3 is 16 residues long. Germline V gene lookup returns CDR1 MNHEY and CDR2 SMNVEV (reference sequence). Germline trimming cut 5 bases from V and 1 base from J; bases unmatched to any gene: 4. The CDR3 coding sequence is TGTGCCAGCAGTCCCCGGACAGGGGGGAACACCGGGGAGCTGTTTTTT. This codes for CASSPRTGGNTGELFF.

CDR3 bases: TGCGCCAGCAGCTTGACGGGACAGGGGAATCAGCCCCAGCATTTT. The encoded protein is CASSLTGQGNQPQHF. This sequence joins TRBV5-1 and TRBJ1-5; 10 bases agree with TRBD1. This CDR3 region has 15 residues. Losses at the gene ends were 1 base for V and 4 bases for J; bases not matched to a gene: 2. Germline V gene sequence: CDR1 SGHRS, CDR2 YFSETQ.

The chain recombines TRBV9 with TRBJ2-6; 8 nucleotides agree with TRBD1. The trim removed 4 bases at V and 0 bases at J, leaving 12 bases unmatched. CDR1 SGDLS and CDR2 YYNGEE come from the germline V gene. This CDR3 has 19 residues. The CDR3, as DNA: TGTGCCAGCAGCTACCCGACAGGGGTATTCGTCTCTGGGGCCAACGTCCTGACTTTC. Its translation: CASSYPTGVFVSGANVLTF.

V is TRBV29-1 and J is TRBJ2-1; 12 nucleotides agree with TRBD2. The germline V gene has CDR1 SQVTM and CDR2 ANQGSEA. The CDR3 runs to 16 residues. Losses at the gene ends were 7 bases for V and 5 bases for J; bases not matched to a gene: 12. As DNA, the CDR3 is TGCAGCGCCATACGACTAGCGGGAGTCGGCGACAATGAGCAGTTCTTC. It is translated as CSAIRLAGVGDNEQFF.

The genes are TRBV5-1 and TRBJ2-1, with a possible D match to TRBD2 (5 bases). Between the trimmed V and J ends, which lost 0 bases and 0 bases, there was a span of 7 bases. The CDR3 spans 15 residues. Germline values: CDR1 SGHRS, CDR2 YFSETQ. This chain's CDR3 is CASSLGSASYNEQFF. In DNA, the CDR3 is TGCGCCAGCAGCTTGGGTAGCGCCTCCTACAATGAGCAGTTCTTC.

This clone appeared once. The rearrangement uses TRBV10-3 and TRBJ2-1; 13 bases line up with TRBD2. From germline, CDR1 is ENHRY and CDR2 SYGVKD. CDR3 size: 18 residues. V shed 1 base, J shed 0 bases, and the junction held 3 bases outside the gene matches. The CDR3 protein is CAISELGLAGTSYNEQFF. CDR3 DNA: TGTGCCATCAGTGAGTTGGGACTAGCGGGGACCTCCTACAATGAGCAGTTCTTC.

The CDR3 region is CASSFPGEEQFF. The CDR3 DNA is TGTGCCAGCAGTTTCCCCGGGGAAGAGCAGTTCTTC. The chain carries TRBV12-3 or TRBV12-4 and TRBJ2-1, with a possible D match to TRBD2 (5 bases). The CDR3 runs 12 residues. The V and J ends lost 3 bases and 10 bases respectively, with 10 bases between them.

This chain joins TRBV4-3 and TRBJ1-2; D unclear. V was trimmed by 0 bases and J by 4 bases, leaving 21 bases between them. The germline gives CDR1 LGHNA, CDR2 YSLEER. The CDR3 sequence is 18 residues long. The CDR3 region is CASSQEQVEEEPLYGYTF. The CDR3 bases are TGCGCCAGCAGCCAAGAACAAGTGGAGGAGGAGCCCCTCTATGGCTACACCTTC.